A selection of T cell receptor beta chains follows, all from one sample in a study of T cell changes during pregnancy in multiple sclerosis. Assay used: immunoSEQ multiplex PCR; TCRdb lists only in-frame clones, some missing. The repertoire holds 50,000 or so clones, roughly 92% seen once, with less than 2.5% in the top ten. The material sequenced was peripheral blood, taken in the third trimester of pregnancy. These TCRs come from a female donor with multiple sclerosis, enrolled in a pregnancy study. CDR3s include the opening cysteine and the closing phenylalanine or tryptophan. D genes are given only for firm matches. For some rows the clone size is stated as once, few or many, or as a class when expanded; others skip it.

D gene	V gene	clone size	J gene	CDR3 DNA	CDR3 protein
.	TRBV7-7	.	TRBJ2-1	TGTGCTAGCAGCGACCGGGTCGCCAATGAGCAGTTCTTC	CASSDRVANEQFF
TRBD2	TRBV11-3	.	TRBJ2-1	TGTGCCAGCAGCCTCCTCGGGACTAGCGGGATTCTTCACAATGAGCAGTTCTTC	CASSLLGTSGILHNEQFF
TRBD2	TRBV9	.	TRBJ2-1	TGTGCCAGCAGCGGACGGACTAGTCGTACCTACAATGAGCAGTTCTTC	CASSGRTSRTYNEQFF
.	TRBV6-1	.	TRBJ1-1	TGTGCCAGCAGTGACAGGGGCGCTGAAGCTTTCTTT	CASSDRGAEAFF
TRBD1	TRBV28	.	TRBJ1-2	TGTGCCACCCCCATAACAGGGGGTTATGGCTACACCTTC	CATPITGGYGYTF
TRBD2	TRBV29-1	.	TRBJ2-3	TGCAGCGTTGGCGGGAGGTACACAGATACGCAGTATTTT	CSVGGRYTDTQYF
TRBD2	TRBV10-3	.	TRBJ2-3	TGTGCCATCAGCGGACTAGCGGGGGGCACAGATACGCAGTATTTT	CAISGLAGGTDTQYF
TRBD1	TRBV11-2	.	TRBJ1-1	TGTGCCAGCAGTTACGGACAGGCGAACACTGAAGCTTTCTTT	CASSYGQANTEAFF
TRBD1	TRBV9	.	TRBJ1-5	TGTGCCAGCAGCGGTTACCATGCGAGGACAGGGAACTATAGCAATCAGCCCCAGCATTTT	CASSGYHARTGNYSNQPQHF
.	TRBV7-2	.	TRBJ1-6	TGTGCCAGCAGCTTAGCACAGGCACCCCGACCCCTCCACTTT	CASSLAQAPRPLHF
.	TRBV14	.	TRBJ1-3	TGTGCCAGCAACCTAGGGGCTGGAAACACCATATATTTT	CASNLGAGNTIYF
.	TRBV7-6	few	TRBJ2-2	TGTGCCAGCAGCCTAGTGGTCGGGGGAACCGGGGAGCTGTTTTTT	CASSLVVGGTGELFF
TRBD2	TRBV27	.	TRBJ2-5	TGTGCCAGCAGTAGACTAGCGGGTGAGACCCAGTACTTC	CASSRLAGETQYF